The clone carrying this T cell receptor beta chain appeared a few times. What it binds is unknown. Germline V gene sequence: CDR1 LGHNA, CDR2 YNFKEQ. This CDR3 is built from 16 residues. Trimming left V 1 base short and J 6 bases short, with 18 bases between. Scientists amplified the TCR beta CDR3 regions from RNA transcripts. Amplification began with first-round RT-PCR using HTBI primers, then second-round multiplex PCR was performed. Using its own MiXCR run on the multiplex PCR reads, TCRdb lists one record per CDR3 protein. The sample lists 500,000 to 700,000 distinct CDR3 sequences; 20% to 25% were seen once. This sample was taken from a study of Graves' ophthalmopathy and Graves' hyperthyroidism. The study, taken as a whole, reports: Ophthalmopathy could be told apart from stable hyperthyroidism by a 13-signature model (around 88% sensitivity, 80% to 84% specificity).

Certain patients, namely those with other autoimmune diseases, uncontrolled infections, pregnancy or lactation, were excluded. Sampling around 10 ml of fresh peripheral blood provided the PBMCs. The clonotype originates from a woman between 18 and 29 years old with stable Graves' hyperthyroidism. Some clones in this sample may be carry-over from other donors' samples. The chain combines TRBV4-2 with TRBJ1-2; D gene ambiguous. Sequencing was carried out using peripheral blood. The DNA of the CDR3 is TGTGCCAGCAGCCAAGTGGGCCTGGAAGTGGCAGATGGCTACACCTTC. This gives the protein CASSQVGLEVADGYTF.